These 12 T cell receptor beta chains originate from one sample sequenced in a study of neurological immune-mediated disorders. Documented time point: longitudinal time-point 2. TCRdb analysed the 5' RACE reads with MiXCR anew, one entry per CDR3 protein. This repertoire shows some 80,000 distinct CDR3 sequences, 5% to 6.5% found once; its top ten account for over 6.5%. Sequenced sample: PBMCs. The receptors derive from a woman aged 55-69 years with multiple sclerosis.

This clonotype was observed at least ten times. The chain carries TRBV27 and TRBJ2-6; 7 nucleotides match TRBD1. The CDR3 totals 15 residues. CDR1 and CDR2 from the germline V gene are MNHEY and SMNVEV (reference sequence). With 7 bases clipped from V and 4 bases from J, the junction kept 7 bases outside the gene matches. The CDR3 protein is CASKTGVWGANVLTF. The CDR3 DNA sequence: TGTGCCAGCAAAACAGGGGTGTGGGGGGCCAACGTCCTGACTTTC.

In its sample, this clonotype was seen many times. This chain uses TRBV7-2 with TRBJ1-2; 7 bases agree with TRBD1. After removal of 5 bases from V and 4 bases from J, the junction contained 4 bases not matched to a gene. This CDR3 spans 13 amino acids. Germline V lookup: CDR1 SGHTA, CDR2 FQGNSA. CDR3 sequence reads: CASSPGTAYGYTF. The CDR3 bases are TGTGCCAGCAGCCCCGGGACAGCCTATGGCTACACCTTC.

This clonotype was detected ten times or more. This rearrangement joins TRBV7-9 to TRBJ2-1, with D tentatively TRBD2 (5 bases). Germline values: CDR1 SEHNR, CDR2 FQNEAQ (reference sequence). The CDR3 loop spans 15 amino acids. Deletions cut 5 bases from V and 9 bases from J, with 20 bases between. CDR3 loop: CASSHNSPREGEQFF. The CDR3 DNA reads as TGTGCCAGCAGCCATAATTCCCCACGGGAAGGTGAGCAGTTCTTC.

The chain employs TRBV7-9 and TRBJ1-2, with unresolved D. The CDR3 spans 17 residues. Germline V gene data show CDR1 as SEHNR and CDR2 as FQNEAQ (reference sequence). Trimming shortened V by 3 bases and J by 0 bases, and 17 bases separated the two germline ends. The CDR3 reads CASSFSEADLPNYGYTF. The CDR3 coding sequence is TGTGCCAGCAGCTTCTCCGAGGCAGACCTCCCTAACTATGGCTACACCTTC. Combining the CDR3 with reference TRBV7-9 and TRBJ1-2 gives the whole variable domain DTGVSQNPRHKITKRGQNVTFRCDPISEHNRLYWYRQTLGQGPEFLTYFQNEAQLEKSRLLSDRFSAERPKGSFSTLEIQRTEQGDSAMYLCASSFSEADLPNYGYTFGSGTRLTVV.

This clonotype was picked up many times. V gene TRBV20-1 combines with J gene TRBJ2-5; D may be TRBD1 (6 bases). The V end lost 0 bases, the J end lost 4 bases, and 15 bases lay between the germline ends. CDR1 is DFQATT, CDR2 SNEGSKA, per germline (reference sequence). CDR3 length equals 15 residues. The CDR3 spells CSARDFSGQGETQYF. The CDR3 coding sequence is TGCAGTGCTAGAGATTTTTCGGGACAAGGAGAGACCCAGTACTTC.

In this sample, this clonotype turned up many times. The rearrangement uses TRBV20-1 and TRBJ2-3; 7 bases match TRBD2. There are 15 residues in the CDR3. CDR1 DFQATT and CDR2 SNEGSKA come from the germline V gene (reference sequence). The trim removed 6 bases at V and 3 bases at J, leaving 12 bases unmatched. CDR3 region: CSANLGTIGTDTQYF. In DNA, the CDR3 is TGCAGTGCCAACCTCGGGACTATTGGGACAGATACGCAGTATTTT.

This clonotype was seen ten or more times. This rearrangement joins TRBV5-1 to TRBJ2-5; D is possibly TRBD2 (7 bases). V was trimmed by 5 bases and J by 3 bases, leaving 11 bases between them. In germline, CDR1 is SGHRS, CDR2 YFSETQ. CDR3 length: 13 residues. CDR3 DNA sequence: TGCGCCAGCAGTTGGGAGGGGGAAGAGACCCAGTACTTC. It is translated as CASSWEGEETQYF.

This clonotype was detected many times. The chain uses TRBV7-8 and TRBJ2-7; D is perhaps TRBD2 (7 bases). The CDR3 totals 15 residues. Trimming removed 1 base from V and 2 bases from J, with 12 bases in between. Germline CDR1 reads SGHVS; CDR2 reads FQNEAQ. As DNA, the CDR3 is TGTGCCAGCAGCTTAGGGGAGGGGGTAACCTACGAGCAGTACTTC. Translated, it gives CASSLGEGVTYEQYF.

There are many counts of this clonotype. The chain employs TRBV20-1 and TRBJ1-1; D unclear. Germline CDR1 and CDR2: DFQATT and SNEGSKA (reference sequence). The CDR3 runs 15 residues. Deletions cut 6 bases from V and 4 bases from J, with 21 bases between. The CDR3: CSARPRVFEVTEAFF. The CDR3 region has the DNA TGCAGTGCCCGACCGAGGGTCTTCGAGGTCACTGAAGCTTTCTTT.

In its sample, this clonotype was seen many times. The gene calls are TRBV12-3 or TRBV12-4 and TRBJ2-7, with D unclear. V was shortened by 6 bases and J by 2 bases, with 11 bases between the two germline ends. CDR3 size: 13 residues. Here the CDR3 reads CASRAVGTYEQYF. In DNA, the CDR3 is TGTGCCAGCAGGGCAGTGGGGACCTACGAGCAGTACTTC.

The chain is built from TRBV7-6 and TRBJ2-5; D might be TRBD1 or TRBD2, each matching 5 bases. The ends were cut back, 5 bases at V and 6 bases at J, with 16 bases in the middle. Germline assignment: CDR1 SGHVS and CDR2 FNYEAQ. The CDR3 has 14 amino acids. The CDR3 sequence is CASSTGPSVQTQYF. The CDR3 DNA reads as TGTGCCAGCAGCACGGGACCGAGTGTGCAGACCCAGTACTTC.

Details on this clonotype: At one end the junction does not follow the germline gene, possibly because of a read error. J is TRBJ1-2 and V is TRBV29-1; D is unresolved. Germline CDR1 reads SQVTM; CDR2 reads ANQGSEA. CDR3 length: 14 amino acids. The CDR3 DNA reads TGCTGCGTCCGAACAGAGGGAGCTAACTATGGCTACACCTTC. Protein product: CCVRTEGANYGYTF.